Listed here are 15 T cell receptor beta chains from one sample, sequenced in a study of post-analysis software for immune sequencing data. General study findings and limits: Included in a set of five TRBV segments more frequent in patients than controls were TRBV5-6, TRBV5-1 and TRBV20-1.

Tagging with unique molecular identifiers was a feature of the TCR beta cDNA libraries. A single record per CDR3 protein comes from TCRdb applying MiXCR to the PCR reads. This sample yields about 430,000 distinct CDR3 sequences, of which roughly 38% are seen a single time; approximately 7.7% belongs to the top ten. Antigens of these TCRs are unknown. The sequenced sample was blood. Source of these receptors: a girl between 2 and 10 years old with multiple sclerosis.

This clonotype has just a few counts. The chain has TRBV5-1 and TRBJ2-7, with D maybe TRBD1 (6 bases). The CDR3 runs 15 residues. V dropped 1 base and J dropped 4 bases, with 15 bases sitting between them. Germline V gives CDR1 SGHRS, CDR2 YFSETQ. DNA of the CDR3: TGCGCCAGCAGCTTGTGGCAGGGGTCGAGGTACGAGCAGTACTTC. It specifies CASSLWQGSRYEQYF.

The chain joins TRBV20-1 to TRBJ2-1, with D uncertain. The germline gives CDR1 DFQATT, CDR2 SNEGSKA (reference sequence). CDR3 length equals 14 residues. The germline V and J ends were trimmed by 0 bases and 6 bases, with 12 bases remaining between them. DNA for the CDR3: TGCAGTGCTAGAGATATCCTAGTAGGCAATGAGCAGTTCTTC. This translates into CSARDILVGNEQFF.

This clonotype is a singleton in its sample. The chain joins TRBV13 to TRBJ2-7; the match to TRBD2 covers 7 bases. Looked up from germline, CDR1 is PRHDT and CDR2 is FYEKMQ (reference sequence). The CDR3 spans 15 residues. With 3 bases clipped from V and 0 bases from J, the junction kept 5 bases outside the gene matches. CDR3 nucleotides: TGTGCCAGCAGCTTCGGGGCTAGCGGCTCCTACGAGCAGTACTTC. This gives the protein CASSFGASGSYEQYF. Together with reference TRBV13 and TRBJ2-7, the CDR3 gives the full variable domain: AAGVIQSPRHLIKEKRETATLKCYPIPRHDTVYWYQQGPGQDPQFLISFYEKMQSDKGSIPDRFSAQQFSDYHSELNMSSLELGDSALYFCASSFGASGSYEQYFGPGTRLTVT.

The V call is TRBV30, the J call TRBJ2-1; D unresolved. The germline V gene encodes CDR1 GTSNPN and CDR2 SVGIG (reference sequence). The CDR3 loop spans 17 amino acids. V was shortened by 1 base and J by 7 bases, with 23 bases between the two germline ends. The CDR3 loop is CAWSGPGNTPTLNEQFF. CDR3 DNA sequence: TGTGCCTGGAGTGGCCCCGGAAATACCCCTACACTGAATGAGCAGTTCTTC.

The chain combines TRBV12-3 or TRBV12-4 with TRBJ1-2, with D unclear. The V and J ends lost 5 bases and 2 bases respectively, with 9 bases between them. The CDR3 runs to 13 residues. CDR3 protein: CASSREGNYGYTF. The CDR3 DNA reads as TGTGCCAGCAGTCGAGAAGGGAACTATGGCTACACCTTC.

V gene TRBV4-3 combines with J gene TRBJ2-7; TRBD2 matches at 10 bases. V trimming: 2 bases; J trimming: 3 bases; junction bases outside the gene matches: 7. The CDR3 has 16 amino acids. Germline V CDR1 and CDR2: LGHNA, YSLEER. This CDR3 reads CASSQLTGTSVYEQYF. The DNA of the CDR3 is TGCGCCAGCAGCCAACTTACCGGGACTAGCGTCTACGAGCAGTACTTC.

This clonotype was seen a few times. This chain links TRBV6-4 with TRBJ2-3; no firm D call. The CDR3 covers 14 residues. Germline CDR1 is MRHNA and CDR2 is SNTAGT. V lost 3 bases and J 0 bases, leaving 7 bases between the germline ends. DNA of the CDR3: TGTGCCAGCAGTGATCAGGACAGCACAGATACGCAGTATTTT. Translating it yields CASSDQDSTDTQYF.

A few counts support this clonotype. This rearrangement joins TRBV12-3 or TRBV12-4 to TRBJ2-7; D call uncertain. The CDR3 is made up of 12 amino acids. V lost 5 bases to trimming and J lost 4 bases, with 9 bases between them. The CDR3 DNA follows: TGTGCCAGCAGTCTCGACAAGTACGAGCAGTACTTC. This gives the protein CASSLDKYEQYF.

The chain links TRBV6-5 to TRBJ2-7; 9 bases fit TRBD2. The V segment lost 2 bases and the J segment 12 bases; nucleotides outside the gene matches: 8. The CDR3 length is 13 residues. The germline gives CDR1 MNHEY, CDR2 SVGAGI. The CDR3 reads CASSYGSPGLAYF. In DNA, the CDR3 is TGTGCCAGCAGTTACGGATCTCCGGGACTAGCGTACTTC.

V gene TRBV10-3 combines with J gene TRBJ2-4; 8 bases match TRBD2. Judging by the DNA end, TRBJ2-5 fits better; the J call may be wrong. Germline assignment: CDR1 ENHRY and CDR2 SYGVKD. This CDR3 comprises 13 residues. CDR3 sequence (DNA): TGTGCCATCAGACTAGCGGAGGGAGAGACCCAGTACTTC. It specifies CAIRLAEGETQYF.

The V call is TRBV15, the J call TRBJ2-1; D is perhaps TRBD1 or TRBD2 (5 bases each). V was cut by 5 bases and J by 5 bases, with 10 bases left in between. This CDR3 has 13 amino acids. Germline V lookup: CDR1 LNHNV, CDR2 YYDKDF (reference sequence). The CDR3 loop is CATSFEGHNEQFF. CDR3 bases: TGTGCCACCAGCTTTGAGGGGCACAATGAGCAGTTCTTC.

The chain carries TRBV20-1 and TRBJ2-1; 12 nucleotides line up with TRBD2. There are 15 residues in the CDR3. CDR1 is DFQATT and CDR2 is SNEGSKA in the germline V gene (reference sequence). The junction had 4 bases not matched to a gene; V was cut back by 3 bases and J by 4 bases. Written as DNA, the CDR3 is TGCAGTGCTAGTCCCGGGACTAGCGGGTACAATGAGCAGTTCTTC. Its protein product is CSASPGTSGYNEQFF.

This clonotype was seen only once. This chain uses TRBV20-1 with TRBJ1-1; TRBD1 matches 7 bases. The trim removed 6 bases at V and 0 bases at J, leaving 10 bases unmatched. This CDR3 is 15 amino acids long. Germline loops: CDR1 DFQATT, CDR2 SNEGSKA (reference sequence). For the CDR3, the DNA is TGCAGTGCGCGGGGACAGATAGATATGAACACTGAAGCTTTCTTT. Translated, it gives CSARGQIDMNTEAFF.

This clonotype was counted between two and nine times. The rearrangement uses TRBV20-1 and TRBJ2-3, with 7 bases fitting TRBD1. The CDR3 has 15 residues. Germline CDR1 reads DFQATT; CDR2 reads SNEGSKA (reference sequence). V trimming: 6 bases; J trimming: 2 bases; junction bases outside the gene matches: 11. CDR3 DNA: TGCAGTGCCACAAGGGGGCCATCCCTCACAGATACGCAGTATTTT. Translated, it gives CSATRGPSLTDTQYF.

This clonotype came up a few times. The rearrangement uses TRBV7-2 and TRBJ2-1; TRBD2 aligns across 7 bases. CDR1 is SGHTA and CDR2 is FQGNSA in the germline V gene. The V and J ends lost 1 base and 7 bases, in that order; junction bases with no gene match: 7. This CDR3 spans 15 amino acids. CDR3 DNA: TGTGCCAGCAGCTTAGTCGCTAGCGGTAGGAATGAGCAGTTCTTC. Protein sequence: CASSLVASGRNEQFF.